This T cell receptor (beta chain) is drawn from a study of blood T cells in healthy people across ages. Study in general: Capture by template switching was about one barcoded beta molecule per two T cells.

The CDR3 is made up of 12 amino acids. The germline V gene encodes CDR1 SGHAT and CDR2 FQNNGV. V was shortened by 5 bases and J by 7 bases, with 12 bases between the two germline ends. The extraction recovered at least 6 micrograms of total RNA per sample. Combining a sample-barcoded 5' primer with a J-beta primer mix, a second PCR ran for roughly 6 to 11 cycles. Each cDNA molecule, via a template-switch adaptor with 12 random nucleotides, was tagged. TCRdb reanalysed the 5' RACE reads using MiXCR and keeps one entry per CDR3 protein. This sample has 1,500,000 or so distinct CDR3 sequences; approximately 63% occur once, and the top ten carry approximately 7%.

The chain carries TRBV11-2 and TRBJ2-7; D remains ambiguous. The clonotype comes from a man aged 18 to 29 in good health. The sample was blood. DNA of the CDR3: TGTGCCAGCAGCCTAATAGCCCCTGAGCAGTACTTC. Translating gives CASSLIAPEQYF.